Given below is one T cell receptor (beta chain) in context. Its antigen is still unknown. Other DNA sequences in this sample translate to the same CDR3. The data derive from a study of cytomegalovirus exposure and HLA in healthy donors. About the research overall: Some 85 million unique TCRs from HLA-typed donors were held in an early data release.

CDR3 length: 14 residues. Germline CDR1 is MDHEN and CDR2 is SYDVKM. V was shortened by 6 bases and J by 2 bases, with 13 bases between the two germline ends. The primer mix had 60 Vbeta and 13 Jbeta primers. The data were produced by immunoSEQ multiplex PCR, yet TCRdb's version contains in-frame clones alone and is incomplete. The sample has approximately 200,000 clones, about 83% seen once. Findings and caveats of the study: In an earlier analysis, in roughly 580 donors, most V segments appeared productive either ~87% or ~30% of the time.

What was sequenced was PBMCs. The chain is built from TRBV28 and TRBJ1-1; D may be TRBD1 (5 bases). The source of this sequence is a human donor in good health. Here the CDR3 reads CASSLTVGNTEAFF. The CDR3 DNA is TGTGCCAGCAGCTTGACAGTGGGTAACACTGAAGCTTTCTTT.